What follows describes a single T cell receptor beta chain. Its antigen is currently unknown. CDR3 length: 12 residues. CDR1 is MDHEN and CDR2 is SYDVKM in the germline V gene. The ends were cut back, 3 bases at V and 7 bases at J, with 9 bases in the middle. The sample comes from a study of cytomegalovirus exposure and HLA in healthy donors. Study conclusions and caveats: Previously analyzed data showed that most TCR beta V segments were productive at a frequency of about 90% or about 30%. A later analysis revealed that TCR association rates differed between HLA loci, peaking at DRB1 and bottoming out at HLA-C. A classifier reportedly called cytomegalovirus status with high sensitivity and specificity.

The PCR was carried out with 60 Vbeta primers and 13 Jbeta primers. Authors' analysis steps: In a later analysis, 75 million to 95 million unique TCR beta chains included roughly 11 million shared by two or more donors. Produced via immunoSEQ multiplex PCR; TCRdb's table is partial and in-frame only. That table is the source of V, J and clone size, and D and trimming were worked out from the DNA. This repertoire shows about 180,000 clones, 65% to 90% found once; its top ten account for 0.95% to 1.5%. The sample consisted of PBMCs. The origin of this receptor is a girl aged 2 to 10 in good health and CMV-seropositive. The chain carries TRBV28 and TRBJ1-1, with a weak D call TRBD1 (5 bases). CDR3 amino acids: CASSFVRDEAFF. The CDR3 region has the DNA TGTGCCAGCAGTTTCGTCAGGGATGAAGCTTTCTTT.